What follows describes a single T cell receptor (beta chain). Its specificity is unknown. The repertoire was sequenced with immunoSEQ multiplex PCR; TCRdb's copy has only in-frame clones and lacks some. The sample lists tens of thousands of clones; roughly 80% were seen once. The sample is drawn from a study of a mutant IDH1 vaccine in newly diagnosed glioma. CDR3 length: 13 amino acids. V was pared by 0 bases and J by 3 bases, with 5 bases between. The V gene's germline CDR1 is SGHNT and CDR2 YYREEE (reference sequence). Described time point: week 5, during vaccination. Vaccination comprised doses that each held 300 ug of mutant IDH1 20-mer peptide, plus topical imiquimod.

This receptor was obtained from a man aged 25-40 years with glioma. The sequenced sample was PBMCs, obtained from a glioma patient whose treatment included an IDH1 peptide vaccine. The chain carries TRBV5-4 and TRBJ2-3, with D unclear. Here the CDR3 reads CASSLGETDTQYF. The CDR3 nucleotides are TGTGCCAGCAGCTTGGGTGAAACAGATACGCAGTATTTT. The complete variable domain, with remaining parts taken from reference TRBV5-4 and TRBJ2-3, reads ETGVTQSPTHLIKTRGQQVTLRCSSQSGHNTVSWYQQALGQGPQFIFQYYREEENGRGNFPPRFSGLQFPNYSSELNVNALELDDSALYLCASSLGETDTQYFGPGTRLTVL.